This T cell receptor (beta chain) stems from a study of T-cell reconstitution after alpha-beta-depleted transplantation in children. This clonotype has a handful of counts. Construction of the TCRbeta library involved unique molecular identifiers. TCRdb analysed the PCR reads with MiXCR anew, one entry per CDR3 protein. The table records about 130,000 distinct CDR3 sequences, around a tenth of them present only once. Per germline, CDR1 SQVTM and CDR2 ANQGSEA. V was shortened by 5 bases and J by 7 bases, with 14 bases between the two germline ends. CDR3 length: 13 residues. The V gene is TRBV29-1, the J gene TRBJ2-2, with D hard to call. Source: PBMCs, mostly from graft donor cells, taken 180 days after TCRalphabeta/CD19-depleted stem cell transplant. This sequence was found in a girl under three years old who had a stem cell transplant for combined immunodeficiency, so the T cells may come from the graft donor. Here the CDR3 reads CSVPKTVDGELFF. DNA of the CDR3: TGCAGCGTTCCCAAGACGGTTGACGGGGAGCTGTTTTTT.